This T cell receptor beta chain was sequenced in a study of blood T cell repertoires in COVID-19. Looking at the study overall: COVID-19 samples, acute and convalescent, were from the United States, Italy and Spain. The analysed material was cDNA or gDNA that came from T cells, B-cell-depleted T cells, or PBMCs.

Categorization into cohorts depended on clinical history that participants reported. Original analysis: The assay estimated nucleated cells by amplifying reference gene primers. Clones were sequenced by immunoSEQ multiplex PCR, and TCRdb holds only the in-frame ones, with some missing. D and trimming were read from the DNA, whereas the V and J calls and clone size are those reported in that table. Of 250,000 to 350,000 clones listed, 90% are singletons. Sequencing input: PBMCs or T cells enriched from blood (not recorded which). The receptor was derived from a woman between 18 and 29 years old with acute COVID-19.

CDR3 protein: CASSPQTGVDEQFF. The CDR3 DNA reads as TGCGCCAGCAGCCCCCAGACAGGGGTCGATGAGCAGTTCTTC. J is TRBJ2-1 and V is TRBV5-1; 8 bases fit TRBD1. CDR1 and CDR2 from the germline V gene are SGHRS and YFSETQ. This CDR3 has 14 residues. The V segment lost 4 bases and the J segment 8 bases; nucleotides outside the gene matches: 8.